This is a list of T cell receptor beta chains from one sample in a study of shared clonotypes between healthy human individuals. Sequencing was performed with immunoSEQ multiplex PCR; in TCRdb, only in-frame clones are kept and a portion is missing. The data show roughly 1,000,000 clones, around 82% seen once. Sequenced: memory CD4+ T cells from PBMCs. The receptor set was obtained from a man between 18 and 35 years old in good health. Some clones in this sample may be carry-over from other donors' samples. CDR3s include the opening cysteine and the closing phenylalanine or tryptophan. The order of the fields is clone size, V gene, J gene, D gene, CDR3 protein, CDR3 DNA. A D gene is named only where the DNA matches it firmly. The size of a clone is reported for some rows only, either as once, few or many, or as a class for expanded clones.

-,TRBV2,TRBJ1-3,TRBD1,CASSKDRAGNTIYF,TGTGCCAGCAGCAAAGACAGGGCTGGAAACACCATATATTTT
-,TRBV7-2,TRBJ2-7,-,CASGGQEYYEQYF,TGTGCCAGCGGCGGGCAGGAGTACTACGAGCAGTACTTC
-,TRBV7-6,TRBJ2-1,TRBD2,CASSLGLAGGGEQFF,TGTGCCAGCAGCCTGGGACTAGCGGGGGGCGGTGAGCAGTTCTTC
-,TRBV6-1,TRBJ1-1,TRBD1,CASREGQGLQAFF,TGTGCCAGCAGGGAAGGACAGGGGCTTCAAGCTTTCTTT
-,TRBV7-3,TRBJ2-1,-,CASSPPPPLGDNEQFF,TGTGCCAGCAGCCCTCCGCCTCCCCTTGGCGACAATGAGCAGTTCTTC
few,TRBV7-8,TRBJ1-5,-,CASSDPRGDGNQPQHF,TGTGCCAGCAGCGACCCCCGGGGGGATGGCAATCAGCCCCAGCATTTT
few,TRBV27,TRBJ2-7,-,CASSQKPGPYEQYF,TGTGCCAGCAGTCAAAAACCGGGGCCTTACGAGCAGTACTTC
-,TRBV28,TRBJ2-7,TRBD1,CASRPWDRGYEQYF,TGTGCCAGCAGACCTTGGGACAGGGGTTACGAGCAGTACTTC
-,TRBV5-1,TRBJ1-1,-,CASSSQGGDTEAFF,TGCGCCAGCAGCTCTCAGGGCGGGGACACTGAAGCTTTCTTT
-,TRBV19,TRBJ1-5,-,CASSIWGVTTNQPQHF,TGTGCCAGTAGTATTTGGGGGGTCACGACCAATCAGCCCCAGCATTTT
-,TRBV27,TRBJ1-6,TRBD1,CASSLDRDRDSPLHF,TGTGCCAGCAGTCTGGACCGGGACAGGGACTCACCCCTCCACTTT
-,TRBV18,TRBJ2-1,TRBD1,CASSPRQGTSSYNEQFF,TGTGCCAGCTCACCTCGACAGGGGACAAGCTCCTACAATGAGCAGTTCTTC
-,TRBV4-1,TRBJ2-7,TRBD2,CASSQETSGSREQYF,TGCGCCAGCAGCCAAGAAACAAGCGGGAGTAGAGAGCAGTACTTC
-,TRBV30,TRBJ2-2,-,CAWSPGGGGTGELFF,TGTGCCTGGAGTCCAGGTGGGGGTGGCACCGGGGAGCTGTTTTTT
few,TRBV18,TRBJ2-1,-,CASSKTTGSVDEQFF,TGTGCCAGCTCCAAGACCACGGGGTCTGTCGATGAGCAGTTCTTC